Listed below are T cell receptor beta chains from one sample, sequenced in a study of T-cell memory formation after mild COVID-19. TCRdb re-derived calls from the 5' RACE reads in MiXCR, one entry per CDR3 protein. In the table there are a few hundred thousand distinct CDR3 sequences, roughly 15% of which are singletons. Sequenced input: PBMCs or a T cell subset sorted from them (not recorded which). Source of these receptors: a young man who had mild COVID-19 (a few samples of this study predate the infection). Cell type and time point are not known. CDR3s include the opening cysteine and the closing phenylalanine or tryptophan. Each record gives: clone size, V gene, J gene, D gene, CDR3 protein, CDR3 DNA. The D gene is left open where the match is weak. A clone size is listed for some rows: how often the clone was seen (once, few, many), or a class if it is expanded.

clone size: few; V gene: TRBV10-3; J gene: TRBJ1-2; D gene: TRBD1; CDR3 protein: CATGQVNYGYTF; CDR3 DNA: TGTGCCACGGGACAGGTTAACTATGGCTACACCTTC
clone size: .; V gene: TRBV4-3; J gene: TRBJ2-2; D gene: TRBD2; CDR3 protein: CASSQLSGREDTGELFF; CDR3 DNA: TGCGCCAGCAGTCAGCTTTCAGGGCGGGAGGACACCGGGGAGCTGTTTTTT
clone size: .; V gene: TRBV2; J gene: TRBJ2-7; D gene: .; CDR3 protein: CASSGYGPYEQYF; CDR3 DNA: TGTGCCAGCAGTGGCTACGGGCCCTACGAGCAGTACTTC
clone size: .; V gene: TRBV7-2; J gene: TRBJ2-7; D gene: TRBD2; CDR3 protein: CASSDIGLADYEQYF; CDR3 DNA: TGTGCCAGCAGCGACATCGGACTAGCGGACTACGAGCAGTACTTC
clone size: few; V gene: TRBV4-3; J gene: TRBJ2-1; D gene: .; CDR3 protein: CASSQDAQYNEQFF; CDR3 DNA: TGCGCCAGCAGCCAAGATGCCCAGTACAATGAGCAGTTCTTC
clone size: .; V gene: TRBV20-1; J gene: TRBJ1-1; D gene: TRBD1; CDR3 protein: CSAAPGTGGQAFF; CDR3 DNA: TGCAGTGCTGCACCCGGGACAGGGGGGCAAGCTTTCTTT
clone size: few; V gene: TRBV2; J gene: TRBJ2-3; D gene: TRBD2; CDR3 protein: CASNRGGIADTQYF; CDR3 DNA: TGTGCCAGCAACCGGGGGGGCATCGCAGATACGCAGTATTTT
clone size: few; V gene: TRBV24-1; J gene: TRBJ1-5; D gene: .; CDR3 protein: CATSAQVNQPQHF; CDR3 DNA: TGTGCCACCAGTGCCCAGGTCAATCAGCCCCAGCATTTT
clone size: many; V gene: TRBV6-5; J gene: TRBJ2-2; D gene: .; CDR3 protein: CASSYSERGAGELFF; CDR3 DNA: TGTGCCAGCAGTTACTCGGAACGGGGAGCCGGGGAGCTGTTTTTT
clone size: .; V gene: TRBV5-1; J gene: TRBJ2-5; D gene: .; CDR3 protein: CASSLVGSGETQYF; CDR3 DNA: TGCGCCAGCAGCTTGGTAGGCTCAGGGGAGACCCAGTACTTC
clone size: .; V gene: TRBV12-3/TRBV12-4; J gene: TRBJ2-3; D gene: .; CDR3 protein: CASRGWTDTQYF; CDR3 DNA: TGTGCCAGCCGGGGTTGGACAGATACGCAGTATTTT
clone size: .; V gene: TRBV20-1; J gene: TRBJ1-1; D gene: .; CDR3 protein: CSAHRGGLEAFF; CDR3 DNA: TGCAGTGCTCACCGAGGGGGGCTTGAAGCTTTCTTT
clone size: few; V gene: TRBV5-1; J gene: TRBJ2-2; D gene: TRBD1; CDR3 protein: CASSLRQGNTGELFF; CDR3 DNA: TGCGCCAGCAGCTTGAGACAGGGGAACACCGGGGAGCTGTTTTTT
clone size: .; V gene: TRBV10-3; J gene: TRBJ1-4; D gene: .; CDR3 protein: CAISAGATNEKLFF; CDR3 DNA: TGTGCCATCAGTGCGGGGGCAACTAATGAAAAACTGTTTTTT
clone size: .; V gene: TRBV9; J gene: TRBJ2-1; D gene: .; CDR3 protein: CASSVGVGGGMDEQFF; CDR3 DNA: TGTGCCAGCAGCGTAGGGGTCGGGGGTGGTATGGATGAGCAGTTCTTC
clone size: few; V gene: TRBV4-1; J gene: TRBJ1-5; D gene: TRBD1; CDR3 protein: CASSRGQGTLGVNQPQHF; CDR3 DNA: TGCGCCAGCAGCCGGGGACAGGGGACCCTAGGGGTGAATCAGCCCCAGCATTTT
clone size: many; V gene: TRBV11-2; J gene: TRBJ2-1; D gene: .; CDR3 protein: CASSFLAKVNEQFF; CDR3 DNA: TGTGCCAGCAGCTTCCTCGCTAAGGTCAATGAGCAGTTCTTC
clone size: .; V gene: TRBV7-7; J gene: TRBJ2-2; D gene: .; CDR3 protein: CALFPGLTGELFF; CDR3 DNA: TGTGCTTTGTTTCCGGGACTCACCGGGGAGCTGTTTTTT
clone size: .; V gene: TRBV20-1; J gene: TRBJ2-3; D gene: .; CDR3 protein: CSVPRITGEDTQYF; CDR3 DNA: TGCAGTGTCCCACGTATCACCGGGGAGGATACGCAGTATTTT
clone size: few; V gene: TRBV28; J gene: TRBJ2-3; D gene: TRBD1; CDR3 protein: CASSLGTGHTDTQYF; CDR3 DNA: TGTGCCAGCAGTTTAGGGACAGGCCACACAGATACGCAGTATTTT
clone size: .; V gene: TRBV18; J gene: TRBJ2-1; D gene: .; CDR3 protein: CASSPTLDPNEQFF; CDR3 DNA: TGTGCCAGCTCACCGACTTTAGACCCCAATGAGCAGTTCTTC
clone size: few; V gene: TRBV9; J gene: TRBJ2-5; D gene: TRBD1; CDR3 protein: CASSGQGEETQYF; CDR3 DNA: TGTGCCAGCAGCGGACAGGGAGAAGAGACCCAGTACTTC
clone size: few; V gene: TRBV7-2; J gene: TRBJ2-5; D gene: TRBD2; CDR3 protein: CASSRDSGGGLKTQYF; CDR3 DNA: TGTGCCAGCAGCCGGGATAGCGGGGGAGGTCTAAAGACCCAGTACTTC
clone size: .; V gene: TRBV7-9; J gene: TRBJ1-1; D gene: .; CDR3 protein: CASSEQGEVVDTEAFF; CDR3 DNA: TGTGCCAGCAGCGAGCAAGGGGAGGTTGTTGACACTGAAGCTTTCTTT
clone size: few; V gene: TRBV29-1; J gene: TRBJ2-4; D gene: .; CDR3 protein: CRGRYRLGVEAKNIQYF; CDR3 DNA: TGCAGGGGACGCTACCGTCTAGGAGTGGAAGCCAAAAACATTCAGTACTTC
clone size: many; V gene: TRBV27; J gene: TRBJ2-3; D gene: .; CDR3 protein: CASSSNAGTDTQYF; CDR3 DNA: TGTGCCAGCAGTAGTAACGCTGGCACAGATACGCAGTATTTT
clone size: few; V gene: TRBV11-1; J gene: TRBJ2-2; D gene: .; CDR3 protein: CASSRRTAGELFF; CDR3 DNA: TGTGCCAGCAGCCGTAGGACAGCCGGGGAGCTGTTTTTT
clone size: few; V gene: TRBV30; J gene: TRBJ2-7; D gene: TRBD2; CDR3 protein: CAWSDGGGNEQYF; CDR3 DNA: TGTGCCTGGAGTGACGGGGGGGGCAACGAGCAGTACTTC
clone size: .; V gene: TRBV10-3; J gene: TRBJ2-2; D gene: .; CDR3 protein: CAIREDGELFF; CDR3 DNA: TGTGCCATCAGGGAGGACGGGGAGCTGTTTTTT
clone size: many; V gene: TRBV24-1; J gene: TRBJ2-2; D gene: .; CDR3 protein: CATSLSRTGELFF; CDR3 DNA: TGTGCCACCAGTCTATCCCGCACCGGGGAGCTGTTTTTT
clone size: .; V gene: TRBV6-1; J gene: TRBJ1-1; D gene: .; CDR3 protein: CASSGGSGTKAFF; CDR3 DNA: TGTGCCAGCAGTGGGGGGAGCGGGACAAAGGCTTTCTTT
clone size: .; V gene: TRBV7-8; J gene: TRBJ1-1; D gene: .; CDR3 protein: CASGRGRMNTEAFF; CDR3 DNA: TGTGCCAGCGGACGCGGGAGGATGAACACTGAAGCTTTCTTT
clone size: .; V gene: TRBV4-1; J gene: TRBJ2-7; D gene: .; CDR3 protein: CASSPSGARSDEQYF; CDR3 DNA: TGCGCCAGCAGCCCCTCTGGGGCCAGATCGGACGAGCAGTACTTC
clone size: .; V gene: TRBV15; J gene: TRBJ2-5; D gene: TRBD2; CDR3 protein: CATSSLTSWQGTQYF; CDR3 DNA: TGTGCCACCAGCAGTTTGACTAGCTGGCAGGGGACCCAGTACTTC
clone size: few; V gene: TRBV7-2; J gene: TRBJ1-5; D gene: TRBD1; CDR3 protein: CASSLDRGGNQPQHF; CDR3 DNA: TGTGCCAGCAGCTTAGACAGGGGAGGCAATCAGCCCCAGCATTTT
clone size: .; V gene: TRBV24-1; J gene: TRBJ1-3; D gene: .; CDR3 protein: CATSYGNTIYF; CDR3 DNA: TGTGCCACCAGTTATGGAAACACCATATATTTT
clone size: few; V gene: TRBV5-1; J gene: TRBJ2-1; D gene: TRBD2; CDR3 protein: CASSLALTSLEQFF; CDR3 DNA: TGCGCCAGCAGCTTGGCCTTGACTAGCCTGGAGCAGTTCTTC
clone size: .; V gene: TRBV7-2; J gene: TRBJ2-1; D gene: .; CDR3 protein: CASSLVANNEQFF; CDR3 DNA: TGTGCCAGCAGCTTAGTCGCAAACAATGAGCAGTTCTTC
clone size: .; V gene: TRBV4-2; J gene: TRBJ1-6; D gene: TRBD1; CDR3 protein: CASSQPGQYNSPLHF; CDR3 DNA: TGTGCCAGCAGTCAACCGGGACAGTATAATTCACCCCTCCACTTT
clone size: medium-sized; V gene: TRBV5-8; J gene: TRBJ1-2; D gene: .; CDR3 protein: CASSLYAGPGYTF; CDR3 DNA: TGTGCCAGCAGCTTGTACGCAGGGCCAGGCTACACCTTC
clone size: many; V gene: TRBV5-1; J gene: TRBJ2-5; D gene: TRBD1; CDR3 protein: CASSPRTGRETQYF; CDR3 DNA: TGCGCCAGCAGCCCCAGGACAGGGCGAGAGACCCAGTACTTC
clone size: .; V gene: TRBV10-3; J gene: TRBJ2-3; D gene: .; CDR3 protein: CAISDHNPGDTQYF; CDR3 DNA: TGTGCCATCAGTGATCACAACCCGGGGGATACGCAGTATTTT
clone size: few; V gene: TRBV7-2; J gene: TRBJ2-6; D gene: TRBD2; CDR3 protein: CASSPRWGLGSSGANVLTF; CDR3 DNA: TGTGCCAGCAGCCCGAGGTGGGGACTAGGTTCCTCTGGGGCCAACGTCCTGACTTTC
clone size: .; V gene: TRBV2; J gene: TRBJ2-7; D gene: TRBD1; CDR3 protein: CASSEAGQGYEQYF; CDR3 DNA: TGTGCCAGCAGTGAAGCTGGACAGGGGTACGAGCAGTACTTC
clone size: .; V gene: TRBV7-2; J gene: TRBJ2-5; D gene: TRBD1; CDR3 protein: CASSLGGQKETQYF; CDR3 DNA: TGTGCCAGCAGCTTAGGGGGACAGAAAGAGACCCAGTACTTC
clone size: few; V gene: TRBV7-6; J gene: TRBJ2-2; D gene: TRBD1; CDR3 protein: CASKQGSAGELFF; CDR3 DNA: TGTGCCAGCAAACAGGGGAGTGCCGGGGAGCTGTTTTTT
clone size: few; V gene: TRBV7-2; J gene: TRBJ2-7; D gene: TRBD1; CDR3 protein: CASSLAFGQGYEQYF; CDR3 DNA: TGTGCCAGCAGCTTAGCTTTCGGACAGGGTTACGAGCAGTACTTC
clone size: few; V gene: TRBV6-5; J gene: TRBJ1-1; D gene: .; CDR3 protein: CASSSWREAFF; CDR3 DNA: TGTGCCAGCAGCTCCTGGAGGGAAGCTTTCTTT